These 23 T cell receptor beta chains came from one sample sequenced in a study of human T cells and chemical hapten exposure. Time point reported: pre-sensitization, week 0. Treatment reported: therapeutic diphenylcyclopropenone sensitization with weekly scalp DPC. Each CDR3 protein gets one entry after TCRdb re-called the RACE reads with MiXCR. The table shows more than 300,000 distinct CDR3 sequences, with less than 6.5% occurring only once. Sample: whole blood, taken in connection with sensitization to the hapten diphenylcyclopropenone (DPC). The source is a woman in her forties or fifties with alopecia areata. Some clones in this sample may be carry-over from other donors' samples.

The chain is built from TRBV7-8 and TRBJ1-3; D is ambiguous. Per the germline V gene, CDR1 is SGHVS and CDR2 is FQNEAQ. The CDR3 covers 15 residues. Trimming removed 1 base at V and 4 bases at J, with 11 bases between. CDR3 amino acids: CASSLEGAGGNTIYF. CDR3 coding DNA: TGTGCCAGCAGCTTAGAGGGCGCGGGAGGAAACACCATATATTTT.

The CDR3, as DNA: TGTGCCAGCAGCCAAACTGGCGGCTACACCTTC. Its translation is CASSQTGGYTF. The chain couples TRBV12-3 or TRBV12-4 to TRBJ1-2; D is unclear. This CDR3 contains 11 residues. With 6 bases removed from V and 8 bases from J, the gap between germline ends came to 10 bases.

The chain is built from TRBV5-1 and TRBJ2-1, with 8 nucleotides matching TRBD1. The length of the CDR3 is 15 residues. J lost 6 bases, V lost 0 bases, and 5 bases had no gene match. The germline V gene has CDR1 SGHRS and CDR2 YFSETQ. The DNA of the CDR3 is TGCGCCAGCAGCTTGGCAGGGGGCGCCCCCAATGAGCAGTTCTTC. It is translated as CASSLAGGAPNEQFF.

There are a few counts of this clonotype. The chain couples TRBV29-1 to TRBJ2-1, with TRBD2 matching 7 bases. CDR1 and CDR2 from the germline V gene are SQVTM and ANQGSEA. The CDR3 spans 13 residues. V gave up 7 bases and J gave up 9 bases; unmatched junction bases: 12. The CDR3 coding sequence is TGCAGCGCTGATAGACTAGCAATCGGTGAGCAGTTCTTC. Its protein is CSADRLAIGEQFF.

This clonotype came up once. The V call is TRBV6-5, the J call TRBJ2-5; D ambiguous. This CDR3 has 14 residues. The V gene's germline CDR1 is MNHEY and CDR2 SVGAGI. V lost 0 bases and J 5 bases, leaving 10 bases between the germline ends. The CDR3 nucleotides are TGTGCCAGCAGTTACTCGAGTAGAGGCGAGACCCAGTACTTC. It encodes CASSYSSRGETQYF.

This chain connects TRBV21-1 to TRBJ1-5. TRBV21-1 is a pseudogene. The CDR3 has 13 amino acids. CDR3 amino acids: CASSKELGQPQHF. The CDR3 coding sequence is TGTGCCAGCAGCAAAGAGTTGGGGCAGCCCCAGCATTTT.

This chain connects TRBV9 to TRBJ2-7; 8 bases line up with TRBD2. The germline V gene encodes CDR1 SGDLS and CDR2 YYNGEE. This CDR3 has 15 residues. J was trimmed by 4 bases and V by 0 bases; bases with no gene match: 6. The CDR3 DNA reads as TGTGCCAGCAGCGTAGCGGGGGGGCAGGGGTACGAGCAGTACTTC. Protein: CASSVAGGQGYEQYF.

J is TRBJ1-1 and V is TRBV12-3 or TRBV12-4; D is undetermined. The CDR3 is made up of 14 amino acids. V lost 5 bases and J lost 1, with 11 bases in between. The CDR3 nucleotides read TGTGCCAGCAGTCGCGACACGGCGAACACTGAAGCTTTCTTT. The encoded protein is CASSRDTANTEAFF.

There are many counts of this clonotype. The rearrangement links TRBV5-1 to TRBJ1-1, with 9 bases identical to TRBD1. The CDR3 runs to 15 residues. V gave up 3 bases and J gave up 7 bases; unmatched junction bases: 10. Per the germline V gene, CDR1 is SGHRS and CDR2 is YFSETQ. CDR3 DNA: TGCGCCAGCAGCTACGAGACAGGGGGACGCGGTGAAGCTTTCTTT. It is translated as CASSYETGGRGEAFF.

In its sample, this clonotype was seen many times. The chain has TRBV12-3 or TRBV12-4 and TRBJ2-1; D remains ambiguous. V lost 5 bases, J lost 0 bases, and 17 bases lay in between. This CDR3 comprises 17 residues. CDR3 region: CASSVLGGASSYNEQFF. The DNA of the CDR3 is TGTGCCAGCAGTGTGTTAGGCGGCGCGAGCTCCTACAATGAGCAGTTCTTC.

CDR3 region: CAWSVRGTEAFF. CDR3 sequence (DNA): TGTGCCTGGAGTGTAAGGGGCACTGAAGCTTTCTTT. The rearrangement joins TRBV30 to TRBJ1-1; maybe TRBD1 (5 bases). This CDR3 spans 12 amino acids. V dropped 0 bases and J dropped 4 bases, with 6 bases sitting between them. CDR1 GTSNPN and CDR2 SVGIG come from the germline V gene (reference sequence).

This clonotype was detected ten times or more. The V and J genes are TRBV29-1 and TRBJ2-6; D may be TRBD1 (5 bases). The CDR3 spans 13 residues. Trimming cost V 5 bases and J 4 bases, with 9 bases left between them. In germline, CDR1 is SQVTM, CDR2 ANQGSEA. The CDR3 DNA reads as TGCAGCGTTTGGGGCGTAGGGGCCAACGTCCTGACTTTC. Translating it yields CSVWGVGANVLTF.

This clonotype was seen many times. The chain uses TRBV29-1 and TRBJ1-1, with D maybe TRBD1 (5 bases). Germline V lookup: CDR1 SQVTM, CDR2 ANQGSEA. V lost 2 bases and J lost 8, with 6 bases in between. This CDR3 region has 10 residues. CDR3 residues: CSVEQGEAFF. The CDR3 DNA follows: TGCAGCGTTGAACAGGGCGAAGCTTTCTTT.

The CDR3 spells CASSLSGLNSYEQYF. CDR3 DNA: TGTGCCAGCAGCTTATCAGGGCTGAACTCCTACGAGCAGTACTTC. The chain carries TRBV7-2 and TRBJ2-7, with a tentative D call TRBD1 (5 bases). Trimming shortened V by 2 bases and J by 0 bases, and 11 bases separated the two germline ends. CDR3 length: 15 amino acids. Germline-derived CDR1 and CDR2 are SGHTA and FQGNSA. Filled out from reference TRBV7-2 and TRBJ2-7, the complete variable domain reads GAGVSQSPSNKVTEKGKDVELRCDPISGHTALYWYRQSLGQGLEFLIYFQGNSAPDKSGLPSDRFSAERTGGSVSTLTIQRTQQEDSAVYLCASSLSGLNSYEQYFGPGTRLTVT.

This clonotype has a count of ten or more. The V and J genes are TRBV20-1 and TRBJ2-1; 11 bases are a match to TRBD2. The trim removed 6 bases at V and 2 bases at J, leaving 3 bases unmatched. Germline CDR1 DFQATT, CDR2 SNEGSKA (reference sequence). CDR3 size: 14 residues. CDR3 region: CSARLAGPYNEQFF. The CDR3 DNA follows: TGCAGTGCGCGACTAGCGGGACCCTACAATGAGCAGTTCTTC.

V and J are TRBV29-1 and TRBJ2-4; D gene ambiguous. CDR1 and CDR2 from the germline V gene are SQVTM and ANQGSEA. The CDR3 is 12 residues long. V dropped 2 bases and J dropped 4 bases, with 6 bases sitting between them. This CDR3 reads CSVELRKNIQYF. The DNA of the CDR3 is TGCAGCGTTGAACTCCGGAAAAACATTCAGTACTTC.

With regard to this clonotype: No conserved phenylalanine or tryptophan ends this CDR3, so it is likely a read error. The chain joins TRBV27 to TRBJ2-7, with 10 positions matching TRBD1. This CDR3 contains 15 residues. The trim removed 7 bases at V and 6 bases at J, leaving 12 bases unmatched. The germline gives CDR1 MNHEY, CDR2 SMNVEV (reference sequence). The chain's CDR3 is CASIAIVDRGLEQYS. For the CDR3, the DNA is TGTGCCAGCATCGCCATAGTCGACAGGGGGCTCGAGCAGTACTCC.

This clonotype was seen repeatedly, ten times or more. This chain links TRBV12-5 with TRBJ1-5; D remains ambiguous. Trimming took off 1 base at V and 6 bases at J, with 10 bases between the two ends. The CDR3 is made up of 14 amino acids. The germline V gene has CDR1 LGHNT and CDR2 FRNRAP. The CDR3 sequence: CASGLEGIGQPQHF. Here the CDR3 DNA reads TGTGCTAGTGGTTTGGAGGGAATTGGTCAGCCCCAGCATTTT.

This clonotype was seen only a few times. The CDR3 loop reads CSVSRDSYEQYF. The CDR3 DNA follows: TGCAGCGTGAGCAGGGACTCCTACGAGCAGTACTTC. The rearrangement uses TRBV29-1 and TRBJ2-7, with D maybe TRBD1 (5 bases). Germline assignment: CDR1 SQVTM and CDR2 ANQGSEA. The CDR3 runs to 12 residues. V lost 6 bases and J lost 0, with 9 bases in between.

This clonotype appeared a few times. This chain uses TRBV10-3 with TRBJ2-1; 11 bases agree with TRBD1. V lost 4 bases and J lost 9; bases outside the gene matches: 8. Germline loops: CDR1 ENHRY, CDR2 SYGVKD. The CDR3 has 15 residues. CDR3 bases: TGTGCCATCAGTGGTCCGGGACAGGGGGTCGCTGAGCAGTTCTTC. Its protein product is CAISGPGQGVAEQFF.

Details on this clonotype: This could be a read error, since a much larger clone is one nucleotide away. V gene TRBV29-1 combines with J gene TRBJ2-2, with D unresolved. This CDR3 is built from 13 residues. CDR1 SQVTM and CDR2 ANQGSEA come from the germline V gene. Written as DNA, the CDR3 is TGCAGCGTTAGGCTTCCGAACGCCGGGGAGCTGTTTTTT. Amino acid sequence: CSVRLPNAGELFF.

This clonotype has a handful of counts. The V call is TRBV20-1, the J call TRBJ2-5; 9 bases align to TRBD2. The CDR3 is 14 amino acids. The germline V gene has CDR1 DFQATT and CDR2 SNEGSKA (reference sequence). The V segment lost 5 bases and the J segment 2 bases; nucleotides outside the gene matches: 6. The CDR3 nucleotides are TGCAGTGCTTGCTCCCTAGCGGGGCAAGAGACCCAGTACTTC. It is translated as CSACSLAGQETQYF.

This clonotype was counted a few times. The V call is TRBV5-1, the J call TRBJ2-6; D is possibly TRBD1 or TRBD2 (6 bases each). The V gene's germline CDR1 is SGHRS and CDR2 YFSETQ. The CDR3 totals 18 residues. V was clipped by 4 bases and J by 0 bases, with 17 bases between them. CDR3: CASSAGHTPSSGANVLTF. The CDR3 bases are TGCGCCAGCAGCGCGGGACACACGCCGAGCTCTGGGGCCAACGTCCTGACTTTC.